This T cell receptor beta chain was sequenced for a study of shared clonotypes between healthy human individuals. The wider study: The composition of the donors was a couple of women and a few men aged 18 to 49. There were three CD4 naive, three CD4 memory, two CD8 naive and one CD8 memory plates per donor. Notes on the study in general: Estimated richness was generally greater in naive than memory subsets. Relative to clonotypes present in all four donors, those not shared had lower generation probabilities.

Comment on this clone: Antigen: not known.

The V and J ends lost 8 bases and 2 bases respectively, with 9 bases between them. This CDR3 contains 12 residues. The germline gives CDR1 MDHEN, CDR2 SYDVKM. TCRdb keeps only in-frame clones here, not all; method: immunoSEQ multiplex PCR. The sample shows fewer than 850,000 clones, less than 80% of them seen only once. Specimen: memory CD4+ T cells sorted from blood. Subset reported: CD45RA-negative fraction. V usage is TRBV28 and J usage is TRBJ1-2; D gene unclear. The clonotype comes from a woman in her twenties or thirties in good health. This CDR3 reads CASGGNNYGYTF. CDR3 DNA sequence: TGTGCCAGCGGAGGGAACAACTATGGCTACACCTTC.